The text below deals with one T cell receptor beta chain. Its antigen is not identified. This specimen comes from a study of CD8 T cells in Susac syndrome. Sequencing targeted TCR beta in blood CD8+ and CD4+ T cells. Reverse transcription of about 0.45 to 1 ug RNA was carried out with random hexamers. TCRdb independently ran MiXCR on the immunoSEQ multiplex PCR reads; one entry per CDR3 protein. The sample has roughly 89,000 distinct CDR3 sequences, about 96% seen once. Points from the study as a whole: CD8+ clonal expansion in Susac peaked in TEMRA cells and active patients.

The length of the CDR3 is 15 residues. Germline CDR1 and CDR2: MGHRA and YSYEKL. The trim removed 3 bases at V and 4 bases at J, leaving 2 bases unmatched. The chain is built from TRBV4-1 and TRBJ2-6, with TRBD1 matching 8 bases. The TCR sequence derives from a human donor with Susac syndrome. The sample was CD8+ T cells from PBMCs. CDR3 loop: CASSQTGAGANVLTF. DNA for the CDR3: TGCGCCAGCAGCCAGACAGGGGCCGGGGCCAACGTCCTGACTTTC.